Listed below are T cell receptor beta chains from one sample, sequenced in a study of cytomegalovirus exposure and HLA in healthy donors. The repertoire was sequenced with immunoSEQ multiplex PCR; TCRdb's copy has only in-frame clones and lacks some. This sample yields 98,000 or so clones, of which roughly a tenth are seen a single time; 5.8% belongs to the top ten. Sample: PBMCs. Receptors were obtained from a man aged 35 to 55 in good health and CMV-seropositive. CDR3s include the opening cysteine and the closing phenylalanine or tryptophan. Fields, in order: D gene, clone size, CDR3 length, V gene, J gene, CDR3 protein, CDR3 DNA. A D gene is named only where the DNA matches it firmly. Expanded clones are given a class, and other clones once, few, many or no size at all.

>TRBD1|-|15|TRBV29-1|TRBJ2-1
CSATEPGTGGNEQFF
TGCAGCGCCACCGAGCCCGGGACAGGGGGGAATGAGCAGTTCTTC
>-|few|14|TRBV29-1|TRBJ1-5
CSVETGNSNQPQHF
TGCAGCGTTGAAACGGGAAATAGCAATCAGCCCCAGCATTTT
>-|-|15|TRBV7-3|TRBJ1-5
CASSLNGEVGQPQHF
TGTGCCAGCAGCTTAAATGGGGAGGTCGGTCAGCCCCAGCATTTT
>-|few|13|TRBV29-1|TRBJ2-7
CSAVLAGEYEQYF
TGCAGCGCGGTCTTAGCCGGAGAGTACGAGCAGTACTTC
>-|-|13|TRBV19|TRBJ2-7
CASSIAGINEQYF
TGTGCCAGTAGTATCGCAGGGATCAACGAGCAGTACTTC
>-|-|15|TRBV6-6|TRBJ2-3
CASSSRETSTDTQYF
TGTGCCAGCAGTTCCCGGGAGACCAGCACAGATACGCAGTATTTT
>TRBD1|few|15|TRBV9|TRBJ1-1
CASSVTAGGHTEAFF
TGTGCCAGCAGCGTTACCGCAGGGGGTCACACTGAAGCTTTCTTT
>-|few|14|TRBV15|TRBJ2-5
CATSPGLIQETQYF
TGTGCCACCAGCCCCGGACTGATCCAAGAGACCCAGTACTTC
>-|few|14|TRBV11-3|TRBJ2-7
CASSRTDRPYEQYF
TGTGCCAGCAGCCGGACCGACAGACCCTACGAGCAGTACTTC
>-|-|15|TRBV4-1|TRBJ1-1
CASSQAPGLDTEAFF
TGCGCCAGCAGCCAAGCCCCGGGGTTGGACACTGAAGCTTTCTTT
>TRBD1|-|14|TRBV19|TRBJ1-6
CASTAGQPNSPLHF
TGTGCCAGTACCGCGGGACAGCCAAATTCACCCCTCCACTTT
>-|few|15|TRBV11-2|TRBJ2-2
CASSLDPGFTGELFF
TGTGCCAGCAGCTTAGATCCGGGGTTTACGGGGGAGCTGTTTTTT
>-|-|15|TRBV6-5|TRBJ1-2
CASSYYSGSNCGYTF
TGTGCCAGCAGTTACTATTCAGGAAGTAACTGTGGCTACACCTTC
>TRBD1|-|14|TRBV25-1|TRBJ2-2
CASNRDRENGELFF
TGTGCCAGCAACCGGGACAGGGAGAACGGGGAGCTGTTTTTT
>TRBD2|few|18|TRBV18|TRBJ2-3
CASSPGTSGFPSTDTQYF
TGTGCCAGCTCACCGGGGACTAGCGGTTTTCCTAGCACAGATACGCAGTATTTT
>-|-|12|TRBV6-1|TRBJ1-5
CASRLGNQPQHF
TGTGCCAGCAGGCTAGGCAATCAGCCCCAGCATTTT
>-|-|13|TRBV11-3|TRBJ2-6
CASSSTGANVLTF
TGTGCCAGCAGCTCAACTGGGGCCAACGTCCTGACTTTC
>-|few|15|TRBV4-1|TRBJ1-5
CASSLVEEAYQPQHF
TGCGCCAGCAGCCTGGTGGAAGAGGCCTATCAGCCCCAGCATTTT
>-|few|11|TRBV5-6|TRBJ2-7
CASSHSYEQYF
TGTGCCAGCAGTCACTCCTACGAGCAGTACTTC
>TRBD1|-|12|TRBV6-1|TRBJ1-1
CATIQGASEAFF
TGTGCAACCATACAGGGGGCAAGTGAAGCTTTCTTT
>TRBD1|-|16|TRBV5-4|TRBJ2-2
CASRRGQGEHTGELFF
TGTGCCAGCAGAAGGGGGCAGGGGGAGCACACCGGGGAGCTGTTTTTT
>TRBD1|few|14|TRBV30|TRBJ1-1
CAWIKTGFNTEAFF
TGTGCCTGGATCAAGACAGGGTTCAACACTGAAGCTTTCTTT
>-|-|14|TRBV27|TRBJ2-1
CASSLGGPYNEQFF
TGTGCCAGCAGTTTAGGAGGCCCCTACAATGAGCAGTTCTTC
>-|-|12|TRBV29-1|TRBJ2-3
CSARGDTDTQYF
TGCAGCGCACGAGGGGACACCGATACGCAGTATTTT
>-|few|13|TRBV6-5|TRBJ1-4
CASSAGRREKLFF
TGTGCCAGCAGTGCGGGACGCCGAGAAAAACTGTTTTTT
>TRBD2|few|16|TRBV5-6|TRBJ2-5
CASSSPQREIGETQYF
TGTGCCAGCAGCTCTCCTCAGCGGGAGATTGGCGAGACCCAGTACTTC
>TRBD1|few|15|TRBV6-5|TRBJ2-7
CASSHGQGAHNEQYF
TGTGCCAGCAGTCACGGACAGGGGGCGCATAACGAGCAGTACTTC
>-|few|15|TRBV27|TRBJ2-1
CASSLFQFSYNEQFF
TGTGCCAGCAGTTTATTTCAGTTCTCCTACAATGAGCAGTTCTTC
>-|few|13|TRBV30|TRBJ2-3
CAWRTTGSDTQYF
TGTGCCTGGAGAACAACAGGGTCAGATACGCAGTATTTT
>-|-|14|TRBV30|TRBJ2-4
CAWSVRGPKNIQYF
TGTGCCTGGAGTGTACGCGGGCCCAAAAACATTCAGTACTTC
>TRBD2|-|17|TRBV11-2|TRBJ2-7
CASRALAGGTLSYEQYF
TGTGCCAGCAGGGCCCTAGCGGGAGGGACTCTCTCCTACGAGCAGTACTTC
>TRBD1|-|17|TRBV7-9|TRBJ1-2
CASSLYGDREGNYGYTF
TGTGCCAGCAGCTTATACGGTGACAGGGAAGGGAACTATGGCTACACCTTC
>-|-|13|TRBV28|TRBJ1-4
CASSLVRREKLFF
TGTGCCAGCAGTTTAGTACGTCGGGAAAAACTGTTTTTT
>-|-|16|TRBV10-3|TRBJ2-6
CAIRNTSGSGANVLTF
TGTGCCATCAGAAATACATCAGGGTCCGGGGCCAACGTCCTGACTTTC
>TRBD1|few|14|TRBV28|TRBJ1-4
CASSLGTENEKLFF
TGTGCCAGCAGTTTAGGGACAGAAAATGAAAAACTGTTTTTT
>-|once|17|TRBV28|TRBJ2-7
CASSLGFGTRRAYEQYF
TGTGCCAGCAGTTTAGGCTTTGGAACGAGACGGGCCTACGAGCAGTACTTC
>TRBD1|-|18|TRBV7-9|TRBJ1-1
CASSSYILRTGGYAEAFF
TGTGCCAGCAGCTCCTACATTCTTCGGACAGGGGGTTACGCTGAAGCTTTCTTT
>TRBD1|-|14|TRBV10-3|TRBJ2-4
CAISPDRGKNIQYF
TGTGCCATCAGCCCGGACAGGGGCAAAAACATTCAGTACTTC
>-|few|14|TRBV28|TRBJ1-5
CASSTGISNQPQHF
TGTGCCAGCTCGACCGGGATTAGCAATCAGCCCCAGCATTTT
>-|few|16|TRBV27|TRBJ2-2
CASRKPGVGNTGELFF
TGTGCCAGCAGGAAACCGGGAGTGGGGAACACCGGGGAGCTGTTTTTT
>TRBD2|few|15|TRBV6-6|TRBJ2-2
CASRIGTRDTGELFF
TGTGCCAGCAGAATCGGGACTAGAGACACCGGGGAGCTGTTTTTT
>-|-|13|TRBV27|TRBJ2-1
CASSRGLYNEQFF
TGTGCCAGCAGCAGAGGACTATACAATGAGCAGTTCTTC
>TRBD1|few|15|TRBV5-1|TRBJ2-7
CASRPETGGGYEQYF
TGCGCCAGCAGACCAGAGACAGGGGGCGGTTACGAGCAGTACTTC
>-|-|15|TRBV15|TRBJ2-5
CATSRERGTQETQYF
TGTGCCACCAGCAGAGAAAGGGGGACCCAAGAGACCCAGTACTTC
>-|few|15|TRBV30|TRBJ1-1
CAWSFGPTGNTEAFF
TGTGCCTGGAGTTTTGGCCCGACGGGAAACACTGAAGCTTTCTTT
>-|-|14|TRBV10-3|TRBJ2-2
CATTGGGESGELFF
TGTGCGACGACGGGGGGCGGGGAGAGCGGGGAGCTGTTTTTT
>TRBD1|many|14|TRBV2|TRBJ1-1
CASRQGVQNTEAFF
TGTGCCAGCAGGCAGGGGGTTCAGAACACTGAAGCTTTCTTT
>-|few|15|TRBV27|TRBJ1-4
CASSRRGMTNEKLFF
TGTGCCAGCAGTAGGAGGGGTATGACTAATGAAAAACTGTTTTTT
>TRBD2|few|17|TRBV7-2|TRBJ2-7
CASSLGPGNSGNYEQSF
TGTGCCAGCAGCTTAGGCCCGGGGAATAGCGGGAACTACGAGCAGTCCTTC
>-|few|15|TRBV11-2|TRBJ2-5
CASSEGTTLGETQYF
TGTGCCAGCAGCGAGGGCACCACCCTGGGAGAGACCCAGTACTTC
>-|-|15|TRBV5-1|TRBJ2-7
CASSSRRDSLSEQYF
TGCGCCAGCAGCTCGAGGCGGGACTCGTTAAGCGAGCAGTACTTC
>-|few|13|TRBV15|TRBJ2-7
CATSRDRRVEQYF
TGTGCCACCAGCAGAGATCGGCGGGTCGAGCAGTACTTC
>TRBD1|few|16|TRBV4-1|TRBJ1-4
CASSRAPGTANEKLFF
TGCGCCAGCAGCCGGGCTCCCGGGACAGCCAATGAAAAACTGTTTTTT
>-|few|18|TRBV30|TRBJ1-4
CASSLLPPGHPRQNRLFF
TGTGCCTCCTCGTTACTACCTCCGGGACATCCGCGGCAAAATAGACTGTTTTTT
>-|few|13|TRBV6-1|TRBJ1-2
CASASLDLGGYTF
TGTGCCAGCGCTAGCCTCGACCTAGGGGGCTACACCTTC
>-|-|14|TRBV9|TRBJ2-1
CASNGGNTYNEQFF
TGTGCCAGCAACGGCGGGAATACCTACAATGAGCAGTTCTTC
>-|-|12|TRBV13|TRBJ2-7
CASSTDLYEQYF
TGTGCCAGCAGCACGGACTTATACGAGCAGTACTTC
>-|few|16|TRBV28|TRBJ1-4
CATKGGVRLANEKLFF
TGTGCCACAAAAGGGGGGGTCCGATTGGCTAATGAAAAACTGTTTTTT
>TRBD1|-|14|TRBV5-6|TRBJ1-1
CASSLGTGVSEAFF
TGTGCCAGCAGCTTGGGGACAGGGGTTTCTGAAGCTTTCTTT
>TRBD2|few|15|TRBV5-4|TRBJ2-1
CASSFSASGNNEQFF
TGTGCCAGCAGCTTTTCGGCTAGCGGGAACAATGAGCAGTTCTTC